Included here is one T cell receptor beta chain sequence, with context. Genomic DNA from each subset was divided evenly over several immunoSEQ plates. Roughly 30,000 T cell genomes (approximately 180 ng DNA) went into each sorted-subset replicate. The protocol was immunoSEQ multiplex PCR, while the TCRdb copy is restricted to in-frame clones and leaves out a portion. In the table there are about 2.1 million clones, just over 90% of which are singletons. The data were taken from a study of shared clonotypes between healthy human individuals. Study-level background: Donors were a couple of women and three men aged 18 to 49.

CDR1 SGHTA and CDR2 FQGNSA come from the germline V gene. This CDR3 contains 13 residues. The ends were cut back, 5 bases at V and 6 bases at J, with 11 bases in the middle. Naive CD8 populations comprised CD45RO-negative cells positively selected for CCR7, excluding terminally differentiated effector memory CD45RA+ cells. The sequence was obtained from a man in his late teens or twenties in good health. Some clones in this sample may be carry-over from other donors' samples. This chain uses TRBV7-2 with TRBJ2-4; D not resolved. Sequencing input: naive CD8+ T cells from PBMCs. CDR3: CASSLGIGNIQYF. As DNA, the CDR3 is TGTGCCAGCAGCCTTGGTATTGGAAACATTCAGTACTTC.